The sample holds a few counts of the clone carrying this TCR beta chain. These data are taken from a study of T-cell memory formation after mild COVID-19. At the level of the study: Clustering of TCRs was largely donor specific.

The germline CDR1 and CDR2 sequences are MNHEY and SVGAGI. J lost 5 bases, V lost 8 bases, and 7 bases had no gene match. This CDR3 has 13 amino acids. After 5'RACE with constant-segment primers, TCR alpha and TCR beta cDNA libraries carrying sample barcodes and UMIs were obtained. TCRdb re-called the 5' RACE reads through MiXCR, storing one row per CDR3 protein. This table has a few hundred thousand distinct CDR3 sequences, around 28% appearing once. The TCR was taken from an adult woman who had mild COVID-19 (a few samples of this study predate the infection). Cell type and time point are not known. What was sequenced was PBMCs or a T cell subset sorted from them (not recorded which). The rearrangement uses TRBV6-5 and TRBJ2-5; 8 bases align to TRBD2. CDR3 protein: CASQPGGWETQYF. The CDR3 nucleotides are TGTGCCAGCCAACCGGGGGGGTGGGAGACCCAGTACTTC.